This TCR beta chain emerged from a study of cytomegalovirus exposure and HLA in healthy donors. The CDR3 runs to 19 residues. The germline V gene encodes CDR1 LNHNV and CDR2 YYDKDF (reference sequence). Trimming cost V 0 bases and J 1 base; bases outside gene matches: 9. In the PCR, 60 Vbeta and 13 Jbeta primers were used. Assay used: immunoSEQ multiplex PCR; TCRdb lists only in-frame clones, some missing. The sample comprises 150,000 to 200,000 clones, around 80% of which are singletons, and approximately 4% rests with the top ten. The sample taken for sequencing was PBMCs. This sequence was found in a woman under 40 in good health and CMV-seropositive. The chain employs TRBV15 and TRBJ2-7; TRBD2 matches 13 bases. Here the CDR3 reads CATSRDGQGLAGVSYEQYF. CDR3 DNA sequence: TGTGCCACCAGCAGAGATGGGCAAGGACTAGCGGGAGTATCCTACGAGCAGTACTTC.